The present TCR beta chain was sequenced within a study of T-cell memory formation after mild COVID-19. Notes on the study in general: Among clones contracting day 15 to 85, CD4/CD8 was balanced, whereas later expanders leaned CD4+.

CDR1 SEHNR and CDR2 FQNEAQ come from the germline V gene (reference sequence). The CDR3 runs 11 residues. This clonotype was counted ten times or more. Its specificity is unknown. A read error may account for a junction end that differs from germline. Constant-segment primers served in 5'RACE that generated TCR alpha and TCR beta cDNA libraries bearing sample barcodes and UMIs. TCRdb itself ran the 5' RACE reads through MiXCR, one entry per CDR3 protein. In the table there are 400,000 to 500,000 distinct CDR3 sequences, more than 15% of which are singletons. The chain combines TRBV7-9 with TRBJ2-7; D is undetermined. The clonotype was recovered from a man aged 18 to 29 who had mild COVID-19 (a few samples of this study predate the infection). Cell type and time point are not known. The sequenced sample was PBMCs or a T cell subset sorted from them (not recorded which). DNA of the CDR3: TGCGCCAGCAGCTTGGTTAGCGAGCAGTACTTC. Translated: CASSLVSEQYF.